The source of this T cell receptor beta chain is a study of early T cells in non-severe SARS-CoV-2 infection. Unique molecular identifiers tagged individual cDNA molecules. TCRdb called the 5' RACE reads again in MiXCR, with one record for every CDR3 protein. The table includes approximately 70,000 distinct CDR3 sequences, roughly an eighth detected once. Germline CDR1 SGHAT, CDR2 FQNNGV. The CDR3 is made up of 18 amino acids. V shed 5 bases, J shed 2 bases, and the junction held 12 bases outside the gene matches. The source is an adult who was a healthcare worker with PCR-confirmed SARS-CoV-2 infection or an uninfected control (not recorded which). This chain connects TRBV11-2 to TRBJ2-1; TRBD1 aligns across 10 bases. What was sequenced was whole blood. The CDR3 sequence is CASSQTGTGAPPYNEQFF. As DNA, the CDR3 is TGTGCCAGCAGCCAAACCGGGACAGGGGCCCCCCCCTACAATGAGCAGTTCTTC.